This entry is about one T cell receptor beta chain. This clonotype came up a few times. The antigen it recognizes is unknown. Base qualities were left out, and no much larger clone turns up one base away. A patient counted as having stable Graves' hyperthyroidism if no progression to ophthalmopathy occurred over 18 months of follow-up. Hyperthyroidism patients were newly diagnosed, had a disease duration of under 2 months, and were aged 18 to 65 years. Patients with uncontrolled infections, other autoimmune diseases, pregnancy or lactation were excluded. Diagnoses were established on the basis of clinical symptoms, serum thyroxine and TRAb, thyroid ultrasound, and orbital computed tomography. Ficoll-Paque density gradient centrifugation was used to isolate PBMCs from about 10 ml of fresh peripheral blood. Trizol reagent was used to extract total RNA, and RNA quality was then checked on an Agilent 2100 Bioanalyzer.

The data are from a study of T cells in Graves' hyperthyroidism and ophthalmopathy (dated by TCRdb to about 2019). For context, the study as a whole: Peripheral blood samples were taken at the time of initial diagnosis, prior to any treatment. After blood sampling, hyperthyroidism patients were treated with methimazole at a starting dose of 30 mg daily, and ophthalmopathy patients were treated with high-dose intravenous methylprednisolone. The approximately 97 discovery patients were randomly divided into training and test sets at a 7:3 ratio. Prospective prediction of ophthalmopathy was tested in an independent validation cohort consisting of roughly 19 hyperthyroidism patients and some 16 patients who later progressed to ophthalmopathy. The study also compared thyroid tissue and blood T-cell repertoires from 5 to 7 Graves' hyperthyroidism patients. A discovery cohort of 95 to 100 patients, 43 with Graves' ophthalmopathy and 57 with stable Graves' hyperthyroidism, was used to find distinguishing TCR V-J signatures. According to the paper, TCR Vbeta CDR3 sequencing was carried out on some 130 peripheral blood samples, which came from 40 to 45 ophthalmopathy, 70 to 80 hyperthyroidism and about 17 progressor patients.

TCR beta CDR3 regions were amplified from RNA transcripts. For the first round of RT-PCR on the TCR CDR3, the HTBI primer set was used together with the Qiagen OneStep RT-PCR kit. Libraries were constructed in a second round of multiplex PCR, after which size selection and purification were performed. Libraries were sequenced paired-end with 100 bp reads on an Illumina HiSeq2000. The authors processed their data as follows. SOAPnuke was used to process the raw data, removing reads that contained adapters or uncalled bases, had a mean Phred below 15, or lacked an exact match to the constant primer or identifier. High-quality paired reads were merged using COPE v1.2.5, and each unique nucleotide sequence was defined as a clonotype. MiTCR v1.1 was used to align the clonotypes against IMGT TRBV, TRBD and TRBJ reference segments. Only V-J combinations with frequency above 0.0001, covering 99% to 99.2% of repertoires, were analysed. A TCS score was defined as the ratio of F50 (clonal expansion) to E x V (chaos), with BLOSUM62-based TCRdist applied between CDR3 peptides within each V-J. Welch's t-statistics and random forest reduced roughly 500 V-J features to 13, which were used in a naive Bayes classifier (R e1071). TCRdb reran the public reads through fastp at Q25 and MiXCR, keeping productive beta chains. One record per CDR3 amino acid sequence lists the most common genes and DNA. TCRdb assigned the V and J calls; the authors' analysis was not used. Present in this sample are roughly 170,000 distinct CDR3 sequences, 15% to 20% of which were seen just once. The ten largest clonotypes hold under 35% of the sample.

Sequences SGHNT (CDR1) and YYREEE (CDR2) are obtained from the germline V gene (reference sequence). V loses 3 bases at its end and J loses 2 bases; junction bases beyond the gene matches: 3. The CDR3 spans 15 residues, from the cysteine through the phenylalanine. Kept here is only the CDR3 DNA, which spans 45 bases and is read in frame from base 1. Overall results and qualifications from the work: In cross-validation, a model built on a 13 V-J signature told ophthalmopathy apart from stable hyperthyroidism with 85% to 90% sensitivity and about 81% specificity, and in testing the same model reached 80%/75%. Most expanded thyroid clonotypes (frequency above 0.001) were also detected in blood, a finding suggesting that blood repertoires may reflect thyroid immune responses. Sample size was not statistically predetermined, and blinding of investigators to group allocation was not performed. In validation, the model predicted progression to ophthalmopathy with around 71% sensitivity and less than 80% specificity, a median of 6.5 months before onset.

The sequence was collected from a woman aged 45-59 years with Graves' hyperthyroidism. Sample: blood. The V and J segments used are TRBV5-4 and TRBJ2-1, with TRBD2 identical over 9 junction bases. For the CDR3, the sequence is CASSSGGGAYNEQFF. The DNA sequence is TGTGCCAGCAGCTCTGGCGGGGGGGCCTACAATGAGCAGTTCTTC.